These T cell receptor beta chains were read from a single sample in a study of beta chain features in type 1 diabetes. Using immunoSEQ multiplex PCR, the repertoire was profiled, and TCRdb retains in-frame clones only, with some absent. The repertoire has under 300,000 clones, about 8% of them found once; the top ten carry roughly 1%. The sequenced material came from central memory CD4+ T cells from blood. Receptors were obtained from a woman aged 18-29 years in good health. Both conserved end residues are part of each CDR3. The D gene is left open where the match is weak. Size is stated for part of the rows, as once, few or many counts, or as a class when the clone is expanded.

CDR3aa: CASSAYRDRAYNEQFF
CDR3nt: TGTGCCAGCAGCGCTTACCGGGACAGGGCTTACAATGAGCAGTTCTTC
len: 16
v_gene: TRBV9
d_gene: TRBD1
abundance: few
j_gene: TRBJ2-1

CDR3aa: CASSSGLAGGEEQFF
CDR3nt: TGTGCCAGCAGCTCGGGACTAGCGGGAGGGGAGGAGCAGTTCTTC
len: 15
v_gene: TRBV7-9
d_gene: TRBD2
abundance: .
j_gene: TRBJ2-1

CDR3aa: CASSLDSGTEAFF
CDR3nt: TGTGCCAGCAGTTTAGATTCGGGCACTGAAGCTTTCTTT
len: 13
v_gene: TRBV27
d_gene: .
abundance: .
j_gene: TRBJ1-1

CDR3aa: CASSIVLAGGPNEQFF
CDR3nt: TGTGCCAGTAGTATTGTGCTAGCGGGAGGGCCCAATGAGCAGTTCTTC
len: 16
v_gene: TRBV19
d_gene: TRBD2
abundance: few
j_gene: TRBJ2-1

CDR3aa: CASSYSLLGATGGIYF
CDR3nt: TGTGCCAGCAGTTATTCCCTACTAGGGGCTACAGGAGGCATATATTTT
len: 16
v_gene: TRBV6-6
d_gene: .
abundance: .
j_gene: TRBJ1-3

CDR3aa: CASSLARRKETQYF
CDR3nt: TGTGCCAGCAGCTTAGCTCGTAGGAAAGAGACCCAGTACTTC
len: 14
v_gene: TRBV7-8
d_gene: .
abundance: .
j_gene: TRBJ2-5

CDR3aa: CSVGHRNTEAFF
CDR3nt: TGCAGCGTTGGACATCGGAACACTGAAGCTTTCTTT
len: 12
v_gene: TRBV29-1
d_gene: .
abundance: few
j_gene: TRBJ1-1

CDR3aa: CASSPAEYEQYF
CDR3nt: TGTGCCAGCTCACCGGCTGAATACGAGCAGTACTTC
len: 12
v_gene: TRBV18
d_gene: .
abundance: .
j_gene: TRBJ2-7

CDR3aa: CASSPKGRVNTEAFF
CDR3nt: TGTGCCAGCAGCCCTAAAGGCCGGGTGAACACTGAAGCTTTCTTT
len: 15
v_gene: TRBV5-4
d_gene: .
abundance: .
j_gene: TRBJ1-1

CDR3aa: CASNPLGGKDNEQFF
CDR3nt: TGTGCCAGCAACCCCCTGGGGGGGAAGGACAATGAGCAGTTCTTC
len: 15
v_gene: TRBV6-5
d_gene: TRBD2
abundance: many
j_gene: TRBJ2-1

CDR3aa: CAISEHQGFEYF
CDR3nt: TGTGCCATCAGTGAGCATCAGGGATTTGAGTACTTC
len: 12
v_gene: TRBV10-3
d_gene: .
abundance: few
j_gene: TRBJ2-7

CDR3aa: CASSLVNQPQHF
CDR3nt: TGTGCCAGCAGCTTAGTCAATCAGCCCCAGCATTTT
len: 12
v_gene: TRBV7-2
d_gene: .
abundance: many
j_gene: TRBJ1-5

CDR3aa: CSVKVTGNTIYF
CDR3nt: TGCAGCGTTAAAGTGACTGGAAACACCATATATTTT
len: 12
v_gene: TRBV29-1
d_gene: .
abundance: few
j_gene: TRBJ1-3

CDR3aa: CATSTDLGRTQHF
CDR3nt: TGTGCCACCAGCACAGACCTCGGGAGGACCCAGCATTTT
len: 13
v_gene: TRBV15
d_gene: .
abundance: once
j_gene: TRBJ1-5

CDR3aa: CASSLGAGLDRNTEAFF
CDR3nt: TGTGCCAGCAGCTTAGGAGCAGGGCTGGATCGGAACACTGAAGCTTTCTTT
len: 17
v_gene: TRBV7-9
d_gene: .
abundance: few
j_gene: TRBJ1-1

CDR3aa: CASSQDSTGIVAEAFF
CDR3nt: TGTGCCAGCAGCCAAGATTCGACAGGTATTGTCGCTGAAGCTTTCTTT
len: 16
v_gene: TRBV4-2
d_gene: .
abundance: .
j_gene: TRBJ1-1

CDR3aa: CASSGQGQGLTEAFF
CDR3nt: TGTGCCAGCAGCGGTCAAGGACAGGGGTTGACTGAAGCTTTCTTT
len: 15
v_gene: TRBV9
d_gene: TRBD1
abundance: few
j_gene: TRBJ1-1

CDR3aa: CASSHRQKSTDTQYF
CDR3nt: TGTGCCAGCAGCCACAGACAGAAAAGCACAGATACGCAGTATTTT
len: 15
v_gene: TRBV11-1
d_gene: .
abundance: few
j_gene: TRBJ2-3

CDR3aa: CASSVQQGAEETQYF
CDR3nt: TGCGCCAGCAGCGTACAACAGGGGGCAGAAGAGACCCAGTACTTC
len: 15
v_gene: TRBV5-1
d_gene: TRBD1
abundance: .
j_gene: TRBJ2-5

CDR3aa: CASSSYRGGFQETQYF
CDR3nt: TGTGCCAGCAGTAGCTACAGGGGCGGTTTCCAAGAGACCCAGTACTTC
len: 16
v_gene: TRBV27
d_gene: TRBD1
abundance: .
j_gene: TRBJ2-5

CDR3aa: CATSRDHSSNYGYTF
CDR3nt: TGTGCCACCAGCAGAGATCATTCGAGTAACTATGGCTACACCTTC
len: 15
v_gene: TRBV15
d_gene: .
abundance: few
j_gene: TRBJ1-2

CDR3aa: CAWSAGAEQYF
CDR3nt: TGTGCCTGGAGTGCGGGAGCCGAGCAGTACTTC
len: 11
v_gene: TRBV30
d_gene: .
abundance: few
j_gene: TRBJ2-7

CDR3aa: CASSLGEWLNTEAFF
CDR3nt: TGTGCCAGCAGCTTAGGTGAGTGGTTGAACACTGAAGCTTTCTTT
len: 15
v_gene: TRBV7-9
d_gene: .
abundance: .
j_gene: TRBJ1-1

CDR3aa: CASSLRAGQPQHF
CDR3nt: TGTGCCAGCAGCTTAAGGGCCGGTCAGCCCCAGCATTTT
len: 13
v_gene: TRBV7-2
d_gene: .
abundance: few
j_gene: TRBJ1-5

CDR3aa: CASSVRSGGNEQFF
CDR3nt: TGTGCCAGCAGTGTCCGGAGCGGGGGCAATGAGCAGTTCTTC
len: 14
v_gene: TRBV25-1
d_gene: TRBD2
abundance: many
j_gene: TRBJ2-1

CDR3aa: CASSWGLRGAGTQYF
CDR3nt: TGTGCCAGCAGCTGGGGACTGCGGGGCGCGGGGACCCAGTACTTC
len: 15
v_gene: TRBV7-2
d_gene: .
abundance: few
j_gene: TRBJ2-5

CDR3aa: CATNRDRGEGQPQHF
CDR3nt: TGTGCCACCAACCGGGACAGGGGAGAGGGTCAGCCCCAGCATTTT
len: 15
v_gene: TRBV10-3
d_gene: TRBD1
abundance: few
j_gene: TRBJ1-5

CDR3aa: CASSLGQSADETQYF
CDR3nt: TGCGCCAGCAGCTTGGGGCAGTCGGCGGACGAGACCCAGTACTTC
len: 15
v_gene: TRBV5-1
d_gene: .
abundance: few
j_gene: TRBJ2-5

CDR3aa: CASSLGAANTEAFF
CDR3nt: TGTGCCAGCAGCTTAGGGGCAGCGAACACTGAAGCTTTCTTT
len: 14
v_gene: TRBV7-2
d_gene: .
abundance: .
j_gene: TRBJ1-1

CDR3aa: CASRPGAEYGYTF
CDR3nt: TGTGCCAGCAGGCCAGGGGCGGAGTATGGCTACACCTTC
len: 13
v_gene: TRBV28
d_gene: .
abundance: many
j_gene: TRBJ1-2

CDR3aa: CASSEQGALTGELFF
CDR3nt: TGTGCCAGCAGTGAACAGGGGGCCCTTACAGGGGAGCTGTTTTTT
len: 15
v_gene: TRBV25-1
d_gene: TRBD1
abundance: few
j_gene: TRBJ2-2

CDR3aa: CASSPTGIDQPQHF
CDR3nt: TGTGCCAGCAGTCCGACAGGGATCGATCAGCCCCAGCATTTT
len: 14
v_gene: TRBV28
d_gene: TRBD1
abundance: few
j_gene: TRBJ1-5

CDR3aa: CSASKGVGYTF
CDR3nt: TGCAGTGCTAGTAAGGGGGTGGGCTACACCTTC
len: 11
v_gene: TRBV20-1
d_gene: .
abundance: few
j_gene: TRBJ1-2

CDR3aa: CASSMGRVRDGYTF
CDR3nt: TGTGCCAGTAGTATGGGCAGGGTAAGAGATGGCTACACCTTC
len: 14
v_gene: TRBV19
d_gene: .
abundance: few
j_gene: TRBJ1-2

CDR3aa: CASRVGSANTEAFF
CDR3nt: TGTGCCAGCAGGGTGGGATCGGCGAACACTGAAGCTTTCTTT
len: 14
v_gene: TRBV5-6
d_gene: .
abundance: few
j_gene: TRBJ1-1

CDR3aa: CASSFSGTHTEAFF
CDR3nt: TGTGCCAGCAGCTTCTCCGGGACCCACACTGAAGCTTTCTTT
len: 14
v_gene: TRBV7-9
d_gene: .
abundance: .
j_gene: TRBJ1-1

CDR3aa: CASSQGWQTENTDTQYF
CDR3nt: TGCGCCAGCAGCCAAGGTTGGCAGACCGAGAACACAGATACGCAGTATTTT
len: 17
v_gene: TRBV4-3
d_gene: .
abundance: few
j_gene: TRBJ2-3

CDR3aa: CASSLELLAETQYF
CDR3nt: TGTGCCAGCAGCCTCGAATTACTAGCGGAGACCCAGTACTTC
len: 14
v_gene: TRBV7-2
d_gene: TRBD2
abundance: .
j_gene: TRBJ2-5

CDR3aa: CASSQTSGRTDTQYF
CDR3nt: TGTGCCAGCAGCCAGACGAGCGGGAGGACAGATACGCAGTATTTT
len: 15
v_gene: TRBV4-2
d_gene: TRBD2
abundance: .
j_gene: TRBJ2-3

CDR3aa: CASSLDPQGAAYGYTF
CDR3nt: TGTGCCAGCAGCTTGGACCCACAGGGGGCCGCCTATGGCTACACCTTC
len: 16
v_gene: TRBV5-4
d_gene: TRBD1
abundance: few
j_gene: TRBJ1-2

CDR3aa: CASSWATGNEQFF
CDR3nt: TGTGCCAGCAGCTGGGCGACAGGCAATGAGCAGTTCTTC
len: 13
v_gene: TRBV5-6
d_gene: .
abundance: many
j_gene: TRBJ2-1

CDR3aa: CASTANLSPLHF
CDR3nt: TGTGCCAGCACGGCCAATCTTTCACCCCTCCACTTT
len: 12
v_gene: TRBV2
d_gene: .
abundance: few
j_gene: TRBJ1-6

CDR3aa: CASSRTPTSQETQYF
CDR3nt: TGTGCCAGCAGCCGAACCCCGACATCCCAAGAGACCCAGTACTTC
len: 15
v_gene: TRBV5-6
d_gene: .
abundance: .
j_gene: TRBJ2-5

CDR3aa: CASSVGGYSNQPQHF
CDR3nt: TGTGCCAGCAGTGTTGGGGGTTATAGCAATCAGCCCCAGCATTTT
len: 15
v_gene: TRBV6-1
d_gene: .
abundance: few
j_gene: TRBJ1-5